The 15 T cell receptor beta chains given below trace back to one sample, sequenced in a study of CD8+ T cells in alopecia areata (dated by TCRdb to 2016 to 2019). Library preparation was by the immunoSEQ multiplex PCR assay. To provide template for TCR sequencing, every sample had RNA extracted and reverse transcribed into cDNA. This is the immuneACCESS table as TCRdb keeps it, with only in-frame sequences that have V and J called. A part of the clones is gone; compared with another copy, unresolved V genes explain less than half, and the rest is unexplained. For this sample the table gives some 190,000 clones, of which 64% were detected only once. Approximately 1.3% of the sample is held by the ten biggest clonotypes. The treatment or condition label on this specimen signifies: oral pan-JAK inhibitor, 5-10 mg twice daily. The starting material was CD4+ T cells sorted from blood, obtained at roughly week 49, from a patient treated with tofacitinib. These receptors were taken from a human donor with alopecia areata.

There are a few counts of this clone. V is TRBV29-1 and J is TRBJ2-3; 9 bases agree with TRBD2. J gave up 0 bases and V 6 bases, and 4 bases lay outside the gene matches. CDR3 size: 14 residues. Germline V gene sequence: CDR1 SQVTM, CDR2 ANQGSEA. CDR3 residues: CSVSGGTSTDTQYF. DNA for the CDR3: TGCAGCGTCAGCGGGGGGACTAGCACAGATACGCAGTATTTT.

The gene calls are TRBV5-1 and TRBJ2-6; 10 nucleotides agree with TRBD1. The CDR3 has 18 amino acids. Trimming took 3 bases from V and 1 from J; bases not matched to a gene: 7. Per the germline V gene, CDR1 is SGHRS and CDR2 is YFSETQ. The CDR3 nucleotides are TGCGCCAGCAGCTCCGCCGGGACAGGGGTTTCTGGGGCCAACGTCCTGACTTTC. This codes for CASSSAGTGVSGANVLTF.

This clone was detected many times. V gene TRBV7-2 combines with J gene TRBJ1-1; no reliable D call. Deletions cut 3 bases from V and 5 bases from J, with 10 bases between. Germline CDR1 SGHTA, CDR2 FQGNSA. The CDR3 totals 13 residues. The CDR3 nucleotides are TGTGCCAGCAGCTTTGACTGGGGAACTGAAGCTTTCTTT. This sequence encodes CASSFDWGTEAFF.

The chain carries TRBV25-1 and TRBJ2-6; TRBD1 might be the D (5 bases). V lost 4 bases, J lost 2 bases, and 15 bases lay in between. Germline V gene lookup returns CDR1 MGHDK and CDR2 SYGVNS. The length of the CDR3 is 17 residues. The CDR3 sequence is CASSVAEGATGANVLTF. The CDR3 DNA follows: TGTGCCAGCAGTGTCGCCGAAGGGGCGACTGGGGCCAACGTCCTGACTTTC. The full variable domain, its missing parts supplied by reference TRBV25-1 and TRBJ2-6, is EADIYQTPRYLVIGTGKKITLECSQTMGHDKMYWYQQDPGMELHLIHYSYGVNSTEKGDLSSESTVSRIRTEHFPLTLESARPSHTSQYLCASSVAEGATGANVLTFGAGSRLTVL.

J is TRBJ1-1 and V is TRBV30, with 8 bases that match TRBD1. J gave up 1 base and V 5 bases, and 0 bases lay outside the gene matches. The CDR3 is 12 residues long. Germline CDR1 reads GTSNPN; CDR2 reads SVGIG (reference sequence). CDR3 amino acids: CAWGTGNTEAFF. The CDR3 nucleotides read TGTGCCTGGGGGACAGGGAACACTGAAGCTTTCTTT.

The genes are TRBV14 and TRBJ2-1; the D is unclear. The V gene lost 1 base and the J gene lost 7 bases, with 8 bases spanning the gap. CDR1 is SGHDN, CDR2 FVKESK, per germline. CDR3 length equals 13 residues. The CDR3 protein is CASSQVLRNEQFF. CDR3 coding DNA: TGTGCCAGCAGCCAAGTGCTGAGGAATGAGCAGTTCTTC.

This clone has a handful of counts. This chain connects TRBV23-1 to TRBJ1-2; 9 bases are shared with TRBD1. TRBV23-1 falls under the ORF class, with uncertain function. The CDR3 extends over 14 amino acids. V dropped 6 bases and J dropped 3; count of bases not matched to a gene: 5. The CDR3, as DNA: TGCGCCAGCAGCCGGGACAGGGACGACTATGGCTACACCTTC. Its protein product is CASSRDRDDYGYTF.

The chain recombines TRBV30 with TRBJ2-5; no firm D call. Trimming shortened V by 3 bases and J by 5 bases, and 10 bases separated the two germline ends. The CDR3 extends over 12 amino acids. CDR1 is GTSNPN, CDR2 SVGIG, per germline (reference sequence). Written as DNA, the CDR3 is TGTGCCTGGAGCAATGGTGGTGAGACCCAGTACTTC. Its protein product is CAWSNGGETQYF.

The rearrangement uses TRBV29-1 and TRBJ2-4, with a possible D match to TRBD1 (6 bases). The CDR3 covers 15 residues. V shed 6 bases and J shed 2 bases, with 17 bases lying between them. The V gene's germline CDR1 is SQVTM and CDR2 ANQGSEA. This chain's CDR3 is CSVQTGARSKNIQYF. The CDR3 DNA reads TGCAGCGTCCAGACAGGAGCCCGTTCCAAAAACATTCAGTACTTC.

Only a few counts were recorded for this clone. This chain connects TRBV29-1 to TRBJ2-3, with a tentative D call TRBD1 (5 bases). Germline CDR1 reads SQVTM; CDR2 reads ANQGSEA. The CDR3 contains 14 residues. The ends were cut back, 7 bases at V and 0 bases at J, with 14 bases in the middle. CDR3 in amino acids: CSGKTATSTDTQYF. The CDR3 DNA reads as TGCAGCGGGAAGACAGCGACTAGCACAGATACGCAGTATTTT.

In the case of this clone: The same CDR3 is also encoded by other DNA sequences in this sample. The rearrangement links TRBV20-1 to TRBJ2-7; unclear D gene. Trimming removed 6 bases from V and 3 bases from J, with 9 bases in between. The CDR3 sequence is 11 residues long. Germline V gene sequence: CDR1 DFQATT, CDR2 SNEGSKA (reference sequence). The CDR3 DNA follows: TGCAGTGCGCGTACGGGCTACGAGCAGTACTTC. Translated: CSARTGYEQYF.

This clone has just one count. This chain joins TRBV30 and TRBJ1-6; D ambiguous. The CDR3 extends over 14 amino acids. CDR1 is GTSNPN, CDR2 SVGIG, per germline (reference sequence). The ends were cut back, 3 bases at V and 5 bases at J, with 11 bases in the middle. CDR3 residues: CAWRLPGDNSPLHF. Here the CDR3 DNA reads TGTGCCTGGAGGCTCCCGGGTGATAATTCACCCCTCCACTTT.

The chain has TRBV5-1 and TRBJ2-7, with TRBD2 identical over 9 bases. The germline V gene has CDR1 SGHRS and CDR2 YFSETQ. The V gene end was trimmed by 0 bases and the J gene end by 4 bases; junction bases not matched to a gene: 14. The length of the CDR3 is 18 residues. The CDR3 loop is CASSLARAGGHLGYEQYF. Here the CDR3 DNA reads TGCGCCAGCAGCTTGGCGAGAGCGGGGGGTCACCTGGGGTACGAGCAGTACTTC.

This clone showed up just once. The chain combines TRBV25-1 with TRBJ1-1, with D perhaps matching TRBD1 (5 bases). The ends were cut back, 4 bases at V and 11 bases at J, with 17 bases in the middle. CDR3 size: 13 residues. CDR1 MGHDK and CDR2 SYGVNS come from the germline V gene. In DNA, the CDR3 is TGTGCCAGCAGTGCCCCTACAGGCCGGAAGGCTTTCTTT. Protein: CASSAPTGRKAFF.

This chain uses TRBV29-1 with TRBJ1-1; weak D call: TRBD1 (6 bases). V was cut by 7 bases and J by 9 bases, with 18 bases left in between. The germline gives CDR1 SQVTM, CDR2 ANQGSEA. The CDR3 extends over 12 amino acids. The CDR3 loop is CSAITPGQKAFF. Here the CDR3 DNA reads TGCAGCGCGATCACTCCGGGACAAAAAGCTTTCTTT.